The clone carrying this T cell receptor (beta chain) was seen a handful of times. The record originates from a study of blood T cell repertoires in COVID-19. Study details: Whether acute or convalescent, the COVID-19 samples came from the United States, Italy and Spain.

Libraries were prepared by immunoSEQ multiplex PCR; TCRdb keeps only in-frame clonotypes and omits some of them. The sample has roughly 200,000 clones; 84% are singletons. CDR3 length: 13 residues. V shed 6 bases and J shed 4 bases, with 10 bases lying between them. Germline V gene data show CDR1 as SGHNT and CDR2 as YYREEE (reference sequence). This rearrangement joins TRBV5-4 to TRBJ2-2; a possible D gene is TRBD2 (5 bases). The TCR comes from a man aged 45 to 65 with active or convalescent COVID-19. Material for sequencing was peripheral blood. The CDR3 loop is CASNIAGTGELFF. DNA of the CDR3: TGTGCCAGCAACATTGCGGGCACCGGGGAGCTGTTTTTT.